The entry below gives a single TCR beta chain sequence along with its context. Its cognate antigen has yet to be identified. No base quality information exists; no much larger clone differs at one position. The trial excluded patients who had a history of autoimmune disease or were on systemic immunosuppression. Peripheral blood for TCR sequencing was collected from all dose cohorts at baseline, on cycle 4 day 1, and on cycle 7 day 1. The samples were drawn from a first-in-human, open-label, multicenter phase I dose-escalation trial of ivuxolimab. The trial enrolled adults with locally advanced or metastatic head and neck squamous cell, hepatocellular, melanoma or renal cell carcinoma. CD4+ and CD8+ T cells were sorted separately from peripheral blood before TCR sequencing. This specimen belongs to a study of OX40 agonist ivuxolimab in advanced cancers. Study-level background: The costimulatory receptor OX40 (CD134) was targeted by ivuxolimab, a fully human IgG2 agonistic monoclonal antibody. Intravenous ivuxolimab was administered to patients every 2 weeks at six dose levels: 0.01, 0.1, 0.3, 1.5, 3 and 10 mg/kg. Of the roughly 51 dose-escalation patients, hepatocellular carcinoma was present in around 20, melanoma in roughly 15, renal cell carcinoma in 9 and head and neck cancer in 9. In the dose-escalation cohort, around four fifths of patients were male, and the mean age was 60 years with a range of roughly 23 to 79. Prior anti-PD-1, anti-PD-L1 or anti-CTLA-4 therapy was permitted, and checkpoint inhibitors had been received by less than 45% of dose-escalation patients. Three dose-escalation patients achieved partial responses, one with hepatocellular carcinoma and two with cutaneous melanoma. Peripheral TCRbeta sequencing aimed to test whether ivuxolimab altered TCR sequence diversity and caused clonal T-cell expansion. The monotherapy dose-escalation portion (N of about 50 patients) of the phase I ivuxolimab trial is reported in the paper.

CDR1 is given as SGHVS and CDR2 as FNYEAQ, both from the germline V gene. Trimming takes 5 bases from V and 10 bases from J, and the germline ends sit 23 bases apart. The CDR3 covers 16 residues, taking in both the cysteine and the phenylalanine. Only CDR3 DNA is held: 48 bases, read in frame from base 1. Points the paper makes about the study in general: Low levels of normalized T-cell clonal expansion were also shown by some nonresponding patients. At doses of 0.1 to 3.0 mg/kg, clonal expansion of both CD4+ and CD8+ blood T cells was observed from baseline to week 6. After ivuxolimab, expanded clones were on average more numerous among CD8+ T cells than among CD4+ T cells. In the 0.1-3.0 mg/kg groups, partial responders were among the patients with the lowest normalized peripheral clonal expansion, particularly in CD8+ T cells. Which antigens the clonally expanded peripheral T cells were specific for was not determined.

Genomic DNA was extracted from sorted cells for sequencing of the TCRbeta CDR3 region. The immunoSEQ Assay was used to sequence the TCRbeta CDR3 regions. Sourced from immuneACCESS, this table was stored by TCRdb with only in-frame sequences that have V and J called. A share of the clones is absent; for the studies checked, an unresolved V gene accounts for under half, and the remainder has no known explanation. Within this sample are 50,000 to 75,000 clones, with over 65% of them counted one time only. The ten largest make up about 1.6% of the sample. The origin of this receptor is an adult with an advanced solid tumor such as melanoma, head and neck, liver or kidney cancer. The chain uses TRBV7-6 and TRBJ1-4, with TRBD1 perhaps the D gene, on 5 matching bases. The sequencing here drew on CD4+ or CD8+ T cells sorted from blood, taken in a trial of the OX40 agonist ivuxolimab. The CDR3 reads CASSQRILGRGAKLFF. The sequence in DNA is TGTGCCAGCAGCCAAAGGATTTTAGGTCGCGGGGCAAAACTGTTTTTT. The full variable domain, completed from the reference TRBV7-6 and TRBJ1-4 proteins outside the CDR3, reads GAGVSQSPRYKVTKRGQDVALRCDPISGHVSLYWYRQALGQGPEFLTYFNYEAQQDKSGLPNDRFSAERPEGSISTLTIQRTEQRDSAMYRCASSQRILGRGAKLFFGSGTQLSVL.